This is a list of T cell receptor beta chains from one sample in a study of T cells in localized non-small cell lung cancer. Sequencing was performed with immunoSEQ multiplex PCR; in TCRdb, only in-frame clones are kept and a portion is missing. The table shows tens of thousands of clones, with roughly 81% occurring only once. This material consisted of peripheral blood, taken before any cancer treatment. All receptors come from a female donor at least 60 years old with stage I lung adenocarcinoma. Both conserved end residues are part of each CDR3. D genes are given only for firm matches. Rows give clone size only sometimes, using once, few, many, or a class for an expanded clone.

v_call: TRBV5-1
d_call: .
clone_size: once
j_call: TRBJ1-2
cdr3_aa: CASSPEDGYGYTF
cdr3_nt: TGCGCCAGCAGCCCAGAGGACGGCTATGGCTACACCTTC

v_call: TRBV4-1
d_call: .
clone_size: .
j_call: TRBJ1-1
cdr3_aa: CASSQRVGTEAFF
cdr3_nt: TGCGCCAGCAGCCAAAGGGTAGGCACTGAAGCTTTCTTT

v_call: TRBV21-1
d_call: .
clone_size: .
j_call: TRBJ2-7
cdr3_aa: CASSNYPSDHEQYF
cdr3_nt: TGTGCCAGCAGCAACTATCCTAGCGACCACGAGCAGTACTTC

v_call: TRBV2
d_call: .
clone_size: .
j_call: TRBJ2-7
cdr3_aa: CASSSPMGTYEQYF
cdr3_nt: TGTGCCAGCAGCTCTCCCATGGGAACCTACGAGCAGTACTTC

v_call: TRBV5-1
d_call: TRBD2
clone_size: .
j_call: TRBJ2-7
cdr3_aa: CASSLAPRGNLYEQYF
cdr3_nt: TGCGCCAGCAGCTTGGCCCCGCGGGGGAACCTCTACGAGCAGTACTTC

v_call: TRBV6-5
d_call: .
clone_size: .
j_call: TRBJ1-1
cdr3_aa: CASSPLSGGGGAFF
cdr3_nt: TGTGCCAGCAGTCCCCTTTCGGGGGGCGGTGGAGCTTTCTTT

v_call: TRBV5-1
d_call: .
clone_size: once
j_call: TRBJ1-2
cdr3_aa: CASSPELAGYGYTF
cdr3_nt: TGCGCCAGCAGCCCCGAACTGGCGGGGTATGGCTACACCTTC

v_call: TRBV7-8
d_call: .
clone_size: .
j_call: TRBJ2-3
cdr3_aa: CASSFGGGDTQYF
cdr3_nt: TGTGCCAGCAGCTTCGGGGGCGGAGATACGCAGTATTTT

v_call: TRBV18
d_call: .
clone_size: .
j_call: TRBJ2-7
cdr3_aa: CASSPVDSSSYEQYF
cdr3_nt: TGTGCCAGCTCACCAGTGGACAGTTCCTCCTACGAGCAGTACTTC

v_call: TRBV2
d_call: TRBD2
clone_size: .
j_call: TRBJ2-3
cdr3_aa: CASRGERRLAGYDTQYF
cdr3_nt: TGTGCCAGCAGGGGGGAACGGAGACTAGCGGGTTATGATACGCAGTATTTT

v_call: TRBV28
d_call: .
clone_size: .
j_call: TRBJ2-3
cdr3_aa: CASSQKQDSTDTQYF
cdr3_nt: TGTGCCAGCAGCCAGAAACAGGATAGCACAGATACGCAGTATTTT

v_call: TRBV5-6
d_call: .
clone_size: .
j_call: TRBJ1-2
cdr3_aa: CASSLFSNGYTF
cdr3_nt: TGTGCCAGCAGCTTGTTTTCGAATGGCTACACCTTC

v_call: TRBV11-2
d_call: .
clone_size: few
j_call: TRBJ1-3
cdr3_aa: CASSLVQSGNTIYF
cdr3_nt: TGTGCCAGCAGCTTAGTTCAATCTGGAAACACCATATATTTT

v_call: TRBV15
d_call: TRBD1
clone_size: .
j_call: TRBJ2-5
cdr3_aa: CATSRDRAQTQYF
cdr3_nt: TGTGCCACCAGCAGGGACAGGGCGCAGACCCAGTACTTC

v_call: TRBV18
d_call: .
clone_size: .
j_call: TRBJ2-7
cdr3_aa: CASSTLSYEQYF
cdr3_nt: TGTGCCAGCTCAACCCTGTCCTACGAGCAGTACTTC

v_call: TRBV18
d_call: .
clone_size: once
j_call: TRBJ2-7
cdr3_aa: CASSPQGRGYEQYF
cdr3_nt: TGTGCCAGCTCACCACAGGGAAGAGGCTACGAGCAGTACTTC

v_call: TRBV6-1
d_call: .
clone_size: few
j_call: TRBJ2-2
cdr3_aa: CASSRFTGELFF
cdr3_nt: TGTGCCAGCAGCAGATTCACCGGGGAGCTGTTTTTT

v_call: TRBV25-1
d_call: .
clone_size: .
j_call: TRBJ2-3
cdr3_aa: CASSEFTDTQYF
cdr3_nt: TGTGCCAGCAGTGAATTCACAGATACGCAGTATTTT

v_call: TRBV10-2
d_call: .
clone_size: .
j_call: TRBJ1-5
cdr3_aa: CASSEGHFRGDQPQHF
cdr3_nt: TGCGCCAGCAGTGAGGGGCACTTCAGGGGCGATCAGCCCCAGCATTTT

v_call: TRBV7-6
d_call: .
clone_size: .
j_call: TRBJ1-1
cdr3_aa: CASSSYRELGGTEAFF
cdr3_nt: TGTGCCAGCAGCTCATACCGGGAGCTAGGGGGCACTGAAGCTTTCTTT

v_call: TRBV6-5
d_call: .
clone_size: few
j_call: TRBJ1-4
cdr3_aa: CASARRSTNEKLFF
cdr3_nt: TGTGCCAGCGCCCGGCGATCAACTAATGAAAAACTGTTTTTT

v_call: TRBV7-2
d_call: .
clone_size: .
j_call: TRBJ2-1
cdr3_aa: CASSSGRGSWDEQFF
cdr3_nt: TGTGCCAGCAGCTCAGGGCGCGGGTCCTGGGATGAGCAGTTCTTC

v_call: TRBV2
d_call: .
clone_size: .
j_call: TRBJ2-2
cdr3_aa: CASSEAFIDTGELFF
cdr3_nt: TGTGCCAGCAGTGAAGCCTTCATTGACACCGGGGAGCTGTTTTTT

v_call: TRBV6-1
d_call: .
clone_size: few
j_call: TRBJ2-2
cdr3_aa: CASSESLPGELFF
cdr3_nt: TGTGCCAGCAGTGAGTCGCTGCCCGGGGAGCTGTTTTTT

v_call: TRBV2
d_call: .
clone_size: .
j_call: TRBJ1-2
cdr3_aa: CASAGLKNYGYTF
cdr3_nt: TGTGCCTCGGCGGGCCTTAAAAACTATGGCTACACCTTC

v_call: TRBV6-5
d_call: .
clone_size: few
j_call: TRBJ1-2
cdr3_aa: CASSPRPDSYGYTF
cdr3_nt: TGTGCCAGCAGTCCCCGCCCAGATTCCTATGGCTACACCTTC

v_call: TRBV7-9
d_call: .
clone_size: few
j_call: TRBJ1-2
cdr3_aa: CASSLGTTYGYTF
cdr3_nt: TGTGCCAGCAGCTTAGGGACAACCTATGGCTACACCTTC

v_call: TRBV19
d_call: TRBD1
clone_size: .
j_call: TRBJ1-1
cdr3_aa: CASKRIGQDNNMNTEAFF
cdr3_nt: TGTGCCAGTAAGAGGATAGGACAGGATAATAACATGAACACTGAAGCTTTCTTT

v_call: TRBV5-1
d_call: .
clone_size: .
j_call: TRBJ2-3
cdr3_aa: CASSSTPSTDTQYF
cdr3_nt: TGCGCCAGCAGCTCCACACCTTCCACAGATACGCAGTATTTT

v_call: TRBV5-1
d_call: .
clone_size: .
j_call: TRBJ1-1
cdr3_aa: CASGVAEATEAFF
cdr3_nt: TGCGCCAGCGGAGTTGCGGAGGCCACTGAAGCTTTCTTT

v_call: TRBV18
d_call: .
clone_size: .
j_call: TRBJ1-1
cdr3_aa: CASSPPLGSTEAFF
cdr3_nt: TGTGCCAGCTCACCACCCCTGGGTTCGACTGAAGCTTTCTTT

v_call: TRBV19
d_call: TRBD2
clone_size: few
j_call: TRBJ2-7
cdr3_aa: CASSPRGGLNEQYF
cdr3_nt: TGTGCCAGTAGTCCCCGGGGGGGGCTCAACGAGCAGTACTTC

v_call: TRBV6-1
d_call: TRBD2
clone_size: .
j_call: TRBJ2-7
cdr3_aa: CASSWLAGGLYEQYF
cdr3_nt: TGTGCCAGCAGTTGGTTAGCGGGAGGACTCTACGAGCAGTACTTC

v_call: TRBV6-5
d_call: TRBD2
clone_size: few
j_call: TRBJ2-1
cdr3_aa: CASSFPGTREQFF
cdr3_nt: TGTGCCAGCAGTTTTCCCGGGACTAGAGAGCAGTTCTTC

v_call: TRBV11-2
d_call: .
clone_size: .
j_call: TRBJ2-2
cdr3_aa: CASSEYRSTGELFF
cdr3_nt: TGTGCCAGCAGCGAATATCGGTCGACCGGGGAGCTGTTTTTT

v_call: TRBV7-8
d_call: .
clone_size: .
j_call: TRBJ2-1
cdr3_aa: CASSLGALNEQFF
cdr3_nt: TGTGCCAGCAGCTTAGGGGCCCTTAATGAGCAGTTCTTC

v_call: TRBV6-6
d_call: TRBD1
clone_size: .
j_call: TRBJ1-2
cdr3_aa: CASSGPGTGWNYGYTF
cdr3_nt: TGTGCCAGCAGCGGGCCTGGGACAGGGTGGAACTATGGCTACACCTTC

v_call: TRBV7-8
d_call: TRBD1
clone_size: few
j_call: TRBJ1-3
cdr3_aa: CASSLGGQGVGGNTIYF
cdr3_nt: TGTGCCAGCAGCTTAGGGGGACAGGGAGTAGGCGGAAACACCATATATTTT

v_call: TRBV25-1
d_call: .
clone_size: .
j_call: TRBJ2-1
cdr3_aa: CASSEFRMAIYNEQFF
cdr3_nt: TGTGCCAGCAGTGAATTCAGAATGGCGATCTACAATGAGCAGTTCTTC

v_call: TRBV7-9
d_call: .
clone_size: few
j_call: TRBJ1-1
cdr3_aa: CASSAPSGGAFF
cdr3_nt: TGTGCCAGCAGCGCACCGTCTGGAGGAGCTTTCTTT